The present TCR beta chain was sequenced within a study of glioma-infiltrating T cells. Findings and caveats of the study: Only very few CDR3 sequences appeared in both tissue and blood. Gliomas, especially low-grade, showed above-expected tissue-blood divergence; non-neoplastic patients showed below.

The table lists this clonotype with many counts. The antigen is unknown. TCR alpha and beta CDR3 regions were amplified from RNA using iRepertoire nested multiplex PCR. Tissue mRNA or PBMC total RNA, about 95-450 ng, went into one-step reverse transcription and amplification. TCRdb itself ran the multiplex PCR reads through MiXCR, one entry per CDR3 protein. The table lists roughly 200,000 distinct CDR3 sequences, around 30% of them singletons, with 20% to 25% in the top ten. This CDR3 has 18 residues. With V trimmed by 2 bases and J by 3 bases, 16 bases remained unmatched. Looked up from germline, CDR1 is DFQATT and CDR2 is SNEGSKA (reference sequence).

Input material: glioma tissue, nonneoplastic brain tissue, or PBMCs (not recorded which). The chain joins TRBV20-1 to TRBJ2-1; 7 bases map to TRBD2. This clonotype was sampled from a human donor with low-grade glioma or glioblastoma, undergoing nonglioma brain surgery, or in good health (not recorded which). The CDR3 DNA sequence: TGCAGTGCTAGATTGGTTTTTGTGGCTAGCGGCCTCTACAATGAGCAGTTCTTC. Its translation: CSARLVFVASGLYNEQFF.